This TCR beta chain stems from a study of Tregs in tolerant kidney transplant recipients. Across the study: Related graft donors supplied nonmyeloablative bone marrow transplants, and mixed chimerism was transient.

Study-wide findings and caveats: Expanding Tregs on activated donor B cells appeared to best identify donor-specific TCRbeta clones.

Generated by immunoSEQ multiplex PCR, the TCRdb table keeps only in-frame clones and is missing some. This sample carries under 95,000 clones, approximately 90% of them seen once, and the ten largest clones take about 0.3%. Thawed PBMCs were FACS-sorted into unstimulated CD4+CD25+CD127- regulatory T cells, CD4+CD25- non-regulatory cells, CD4 and CD8 cells. An overnight rest at 37°C with roughly 200 IU/ml IL-2 preceded regulatory T cell sorting from thawed PBMCs. A remark on this clone: The antigen is not known.

The germline CDR1 and CDR2 sequences are MDHEN and SYDVKM. The CDR3 covers 13 residues. Trimming shortened V by 4 bases and J by 5 bases, and 12 bases separated the two germline ends. The chain couples TRBV28 to TRBJ2-7; D unclear. The specimen comprised Tregs from blood, sampled before the transplant. The receptor was isolated from a human donor who received a combined kidney and bone marrow transplant. In DNA, the CDR3 is TGTGCCAGCAGTTCGACGGTTATTAACGAGCAGTACTTC. It codes for CASSSTVINEQYF. Based on the CDR3 plus reference TRBV28 and TRBJ2-7, the full variable domain is DVKVTQSSRYLVKRTGEKVFLECVQDMDHENMFWYRQDPGLGLRLIYFSYDVKMKEKGDIPEGYSVSREKKERFSLILESASTNQTSMYLCASSSTVINEQYFGPGTRLTVT.